This TCR beta chain originates from a study of vaccination and CD4 T cells after COVID-19. Study-level background: The cells were exposed to overlapping spike peptides originating from SARS-CoV-2, HCoV-NL63, HCoV-OC43 and HCoV-229E for stimulation. Control cultures, each given a CEFX pool, an HIV-1 Nef pool, or no peptide, were included.

Cultured CD4+ T cell DNA was sequenced using the Oncomine TCR Beta short-read assay. TCRdb re-called the PCR reads through MiXCR, storing one row per CDR3 protein. The data show 15,000 or so distinct CDR3 sequences, under 55% seen once. This clonotype came up a few times. As yet, its antigen is unknown. Time point given: late sampling 161 to 241 days after vaccination in a few convalescent patients. This sample's treatment: approximately nine-day PBMC culture with coronavirus spike peptide pools or control peptides (ViraFEST assay). Germline V gene data show CDR1 as KGHDR and CDR2 as SFDVKD. This CDR3 comprises 15 residues. The V gene end was trimmed by 4 bases and the J gene end by 0 bases; junction bases not matched to a gene: 4.

The sequence was collected from a human donor who had recovered from COVID-19. Specimen: CD4+ T cells from blood, cultured in vitro, collected about 7 months after SARS-CoV-2 vaccination. The chain combines TRBV24-1 with TRBJ2-5, with TRBD1 matching 7 bases. CDR3 sequence: CATSDPGTDQETQYF. The DNA for the CDR3 is TGTGCCACCAGTGACCCCGGGACAGACCAAGAGACCCAGTACTTC.